Following are 20 T cell receptor beta chains from one sample sequenced in a study of blood T cell repertoires in COVID-19. Repertoires were generated with immunoSEQ multiplex PCR, while TCRdb's copy carries only in-frame clones and drops some. The sample has some 200,000 clones, roughly 80% seen once. Sequenced input: peripheral blood. These receptors were taken from a woman of 80 years or more with COVID-19, enrolled during active disease.

The CDR3 DNA sequence: TGTGCCAGCAGTTACTACGGACAGGGGGCAAACGAGCAGTACTTC. Translated, it gives CASSYYGQGANEQYF. The chain has TRBV6-2 or TRBV6-3 and TRBJ2-7, with 11 bases identical to TRBD1. This CDR3 region has 15 residues. With V trimmed by 1 base and J by 5 bases, 4 bases remained unmatched. Germline CDR1 is MNHEY and CDR2 is SVGEGT.

This sequence joins TRBV7-6 and TRBJ2-7; 8 nucleotides line up with TRBD2. Germline lookup yields CDR1 SGHVS and CDR2 FNYEAQ. The V segment lost 5 bases and the J segment 3 bases; nucleotides outside the gene matches: 12. This CDR3 spans 16 amino acids. CDR3 residues: CASSQHSGATVYEQYF. The CDR3 DNA is TGTGCCAGCAGCCAGCATAGCGGGGCGACCGTCTACGAGCAGTACTTC.

In its sample, this clone was seen once. Here the CDR3 DNA reads TGTGCCAGCAGCCAAGATCTGCTAGCGGGAGGATACAATGAGCAGTTCTTC. It yields the protein CASSQDLLAGGYNEQFF. V and J are TRBV3-1 (or the pseudogene TRBV3-2) and TRBJ2-1, with 11 bases matching TRBD2. From germline, CDR1 is LGHDT and CDR2 YNNKEL (reference sequence). V was clipped by 0 bases and J by 4 bases; unmatched bases: 5. CDR3 length equals 17 residues.

The chain carries TRBV24-1 and TRBJ2-3, with no clear D. The CDR3 contains 16 residues. Trimming removed 4 bases at V and 0 bases at J, with 13 bases between. Germline V lookup: CDR1 KGHDR, CDR2 SFDVKD. The DNA for the CDR3 is TGTGCCACCAGTGACCACCGACTGGCTAGCACAGATACGCAGTATTTT. Encoded protein: CATSDHRLASTDTQYF.

In DNA form, the CDR3 reads TGTGCCAGTAGTATAGTAGGAGGAGCCGGGCTGTTTTTT. It is translated as CASSIVGGAGLFF. The V gene is TRBV19, the J gene TRBJ2-2; TRBD2 is a possible D gene (5 bases). The germline CDR1 and CDR2 sequences are LNHDA and SQIVND (reference sequence). This CDR3 spans 13 amino acids. The ends were cut back, 1 base at V and 13 bases at J, with 13 bases in the middle.

The chain links TRBV28 to TRBJ2-1, with TRBD2 identical over 7 bases. After removal of 5 bases from V and 8 bases from J, the junction contained 9 bases not matched to a gene. The CDR3 sequence is 14 residues long. Germline V gene lookup returns CDR1 MDHEN and CDR2 SYDVKM. The CDR3 here is CASSIPSGMDEQFF. The CDR3 DNA reads TGTGCCAGCAGTATACCGAGCGGGATGGATGAGCAGTTCTTC.

The chain links TRBV6-6 to TRBJ1-2; D call uncertain. The CDR3 spans 16 residues. Trimming took 2 bases from V and 4 from J, leaving 17 bases between them. Germline CDR1 MNHNY, CDR2 SVGAGI (reference sequence). The chain's CDR3 is CASSYGETLAPYGYTF. In DNA, the CDR3 is TGTGCCAGCAGTTACGGGGAGACCCTTGCTCCCTATGGCTACACCTTC.

The chain employs TRBV5-4 and TRBJ2-1, with a weak D call TRBD1 (5 bases). Between the trimmed V and J ends, which lost 0 bases and 4 bases, there was a span of 14 bases. The CDR3 totals 16 residues. Germline V gene lookup returns CDR1 SGHNT and CDR2 YYREEE (reference sequence). CDR3 sequence (DNA): TGTGCCAGCAGCTTGGCCGGCCCTCAGGGTTACAATGAGCAGTTCTTC. Translation: CASSLAGPQGYNEQFF.

This chain connects TRBV12-5 to TRBJ2-1; 9 bases line up with TRBD2. Germline CDR1 reads LGHNT; CDR2 reads FRNRAP. V lost 5 bases to trimming and J lost 9 bases; unmatched junction nucleotides: 5. The CDR3 runs 13 residues. CDR3: CASGRGGAGEQFF. DNA of the CDR3: TGTGCTAGTGGTCGCGGGGGGGCCGGTGAGCAGTTCTTC.

This sequence joins TRBV4-1 and TRBJ2-1; TRBD2 agrees at 9 bases. The germline gives CDR1 MGHRA, CDR2 YSYEKL. V was pared by 1 base and J by 13 bases, with 5 bases of the junction left unmatched. This CDR3 spans 13 amino acids. The CDR3 bases are TGCGCCAGCAGCCAAGCTTTTAGCGGGAGTCAGTTCTTC. The encoded protein is CASSQAFSGSQFF.

The CDR3 loop reads CASSGGAGETQYF. The DNA for the CDR3 is TGTGCCAGCTCCGGGGGGGCAGGAGAGACCCAGTACTTC. This chain links TRBV6-5 with TRBJ2-5, with 8 bases aligning to TRBD2. The CDR3 loop spans 13 amino acids. CDR1 is MNHEY and CDR2 is SVGAGI in the germline V gene. With 8 bases clipped from V and 4 bases from J, the junction kept 6 bases outside the gene matches.

The chain joins TRBV7-2 to TRBJ1-2; D gene unclear. Trimming removed 5 bases at V and 8 bases at J, with 18 bases between. Germline-derived CDR1 and CDR2 are SGHTA and FQGNSA. The CDR3 has 14 amino acids. The CDR3 spells CASSATGSQRGYTF. The CDR3 DNA reads as TGTGCCAGCAGCGCGACCGGGTCCCAGAGGGGCTACACCTTC.

The chain uses TRBV27 and TRBJ2-7; TRBD2 matches 10 bases. The V and J ends lost 8 bases and 3 bases, in that order; junction bases with no gene match: 7. The germline V gene encodes CDR1 MNHEY and CDR2 SMNVEV (reference sequence). This CDR3 is 14 amino acids long. The CDR3 reads CASGTSGAFYEQYF. The DNA of the CDR3 is TGTGCCAGCGGCACTAGCGGGGCTTTCTACGAGCAGTACTTC.

V and J are TRBV7-2 and TRBJ1-4; D perhaps matches TRBD1 (6 bases). The CDR3 covers 15 residues. Trimming stripped 2 bases from V and 8 bases from J, with 15 bases between. Germline V CDR1 and CDR2: SGHTA, FQGNSA. Written as DNA, the CDR3 is TGTGCCAGCAGCTTAACCCAGGGGCGGTGGGAAAAACTGTTTTTT. Residues: CASSLTQGRWEKLFF.

In nucleotides, the CDR3 is TGCAGCGTCACGGGGTTAAGCCCCAATGAGCAGTTCTTC. Translating it yields CSVTGLSPNEQFF. The genes are TRBV29-1 and TRBJ2-1; TRBD2 is a possible D gene (5 bases). Germline assignment: CDR1 SQVTM and CDR2 ANQGSEA. The CDR3 is 13 residues long. Trimming shortened V by 6 bases and J by 6 bases, and 15 bases separated the two germline ends.

This chain uses TRBV4-2 with TRBJ2-1; 9 bases agree with TRBD1. The germline V gene has CDR1 LGHNA and CDR2 YNFKEQ. The CDR3 loop spans 15 amino acids. V was pared by 0 bases and J by 12 bases, with 9 bases of the junction left unmatched. The CDR3 coding sequence is TGTGCCAGCAGCCAAGAAGAGGGACAGGGAAATCGGCAGTTCTTC. It is translated as CASSQEEGQGNRQFF.

To note about this clone: Additional DNA sequences in this sample encode the identical CDR3. The chain joins TRBV28 to TRBJ2-7; 7 bases fit TRBD1. V dropped 3 bases and J dropped 3; count of bases not matched to a gene: 8. Germline V gene sequence: CDR1 MDHEN, CDR2 SYDVKM. The CDR3 covers 15 residues. This chain's CDR3 is CASSLSGQGVYEQYF. The DNA for the CDR3 is TGTGCCAGCAGTTTGTCGGGGCAGGGGGTCTACGAGCAGTACTTC. The full variable domain, in which reference TRBV28 and TRBJ2-7 provide the parts outside the CDR3, is DVKVTQSSRYLVKRTGEKVFLECVQDMDHENMFWYRQDPGLGLRLIYFSYDVKMKEKGDIPEGYSVSREKKERFSLILESASTNQTSMYLCASSLSGQGVYEQYFGPGTRLTVT.

The chain couples TRBV7-3 to TRBJ1-6, with D tentatively TRBD1 (5 bases). V was trimmed by 0 bases and J by 7 bases, leaving 19 bases between them. In germline, CDR1 is SGHTA, CDR2 FQGTGA. The CDR3 runs 18 residues. The CDR3 DNA is TGTGCCAGCAGCTTAACCCCCCGCAGGGCTAAAGGGAATTCACCCCTCCACTTT. Amino acid sequence: CASSLTPRRAKGNSPLHF.

The genes are TRBV7-7 and TRBJ1-2; D might be TRBD1 (5 bases). This CDR3 has 12 amino acids. The V end was cut by 4 bases, the J end by 7 bases, with 10 bases between. CDR1 and CDR2 from the germline V gene are SSHAT and FNYEAQ (reference sequence). The CDR3 sequence is CASSSDSRGYTF. The CDR3 region has the DNA TGTGCCAGCAGCTCCGACAGCCGTGGCTACACCTTC.

The chain is built from TRBV6-1 and TRBJ2-3, with 9 bases fitting TRBD1. V shed 4 bases and J 0 bases; nucleotides not matched to a gene: 17. CDR1 is MNHNS and CDR2 is SASEGT in the germline V gene. The CDR3 runs 20 residues. CDR3 in amino acids: CASSGPGQGKGRVSTDTQYF. The CDR3 nucleotides are TGTGCCAGCAGTGGACCGGGACAGGGAAAAGGGAGAGTAAGCACAGATACGCAGTATTTT.